One and the same sample provided the 10 T cell receptor beta chains below, sequenced in a study of blood T cell repertoires in COVID-19. Clones were read by immunoSEQ multiplex PCR, and TCRdb kept only the in-frame ones, dropping some. The sample records some 100,000 clones, 86% being singletons. Material: peripheral blood. The receptors derive from a man aged 45 to 65 with acute or convalescent COVID-19.

This rearrangement joins TRBV18 to TRBJ1-6, with 9 positions matching TRBD1. This CDR3 spans 13 amino acids. Germline V gene lookup returns CDR1 KGHSH and CDR2 LQKENI. Trimming at V came to 4 bases and at J to 8 bases, leaving 0 bases not matched to a gene. The CDR3: CASSRTGDSPLHF. CDR3 bases: TGTGCCAGCTCACGGACAGGGGATTCACCCCTCCACTTT.

The chain couples TRBV4-2 to TRBJ2-2; 13 nucleotides match TRBD2. CDR3 length equals 20 residues. The junction had 15 bases not matched to a gene; V was cut back by 3 bases and J by 5 bases. CDR1 is LGHNA, CDR2 YNFKEQ, per germline. The CDR3 loop is CASSHSPIRTSGRRTGELFF. The CDR3 DNA sequence: TGTGCCAGCAGCCACTCTCCCATCCGGACTAGCGGGAGACGGACCGGGGAGCTGTTTTTT.

J is TRBJ1-5 and V is TRBV23-1, with D possibly being TRBD1 (5 bases). TRBV23-1 is labeled an ORF, and its function is uncertain. The CDR3 loop spans 14 amino acids. Trimming took off 8 bases at V and 5 bases at J, with 16 bases between the two ends. The CDR3 DNA reads TGCGCCAGCGACGGGACTGGGATACATCAGCCCCAGCATTTT. Translating it yields CASDGTGIHQPQHF.

The V and J genes are TRBV5-4 and TRBJ1-6, with D maybe TRBD1 (6 bases). Germline CDR1 and CDR2: SGHNT and YYREEE (reference sequence). Trimming pared 1 base from V and 7 bases from J, leaving 9 bases between. The CDR3 is made up of 14 amino acids. The CDR3: CASSLNRDNSPLHF. Written as DNA, the CDR3 is TGTGCCAGCAGCTTGAACAGGGACAATTCACCCCTCCACTTT.

The V gene is TRBV4-2, the J gene TRBJ2-3, with 10 bases aligning to TRBD2. J lost 4 bases, V lost 2 bases, and 3 bases had no gene match. Per the germline V gene, CDR1 is LGHNA and CDR2 is YNFKEQ. The CDR3 length is 15 residues. As DNA, the CDR3 is TGTGCCAGCAGCCAACCCGGGACTAGCGCAGATACGCAGTATTTT. This translates into CASSQPGTSADTQYF.

The chain joins TRBV25-1 to TRBJ1-6; 8 nucleotides match TRBD1. The germline V gene has CDR1 MGHDK and CDR2 SYGVNS. The length of the CDR3 is 15 residues. Trimming cost V 4 bases and J 5 bases; bases outside gene matches: 4. CDR3 DNA sequence: TGTGCCAGCAGTGTTGACAGGGGCAATAATTCACCCCTCCACTTT. Encoded protein: CASSVDRGNNSPLHF.

This chain connects TRBV5-1 to TRBJ1-1; D ambiguous. The CDR3 length is 13 residues. Germline V gene lookup returns CDR1 SGHRS and CDR2 YFSETQ. The V end was cut by 6 bases, the J end by 3 bases, with 12 bases between. The CDR3 DNA reads TGCGCCAGCATGATTGGTGCGGACACTGAAGCTTTCTTT. Translation gives CASMIGADTEAFF.

The chain joins TRBV2 to TRBJ1-2; 7 positions agree with TRBD1. The junction had 5 bases not matched to a gene; V was cut back by 5 bases and J by 2 bases. Germline V gene sequence: CDR1 SNHLY, CDR2 FYNNEI. The CDR3 is 14 residues long. CDR3 nucleotides: TGTGCCAGCAGTCCAACGGGACAGAACTATGGCTACACCTTC. Translated: CASSPTGQNYGYTF. Variable domain in full (rest from reference TRBV2 and TRBJ1-2): EPEVTQTPSHQVTQMGQEVILRCVPISNHLYFYWYRQILGQKVEFLVSFYNNEISEKSEIFDDQFSVERPDGSNFTLKIRSTKLEDSAMYFCASSPTGQNYGYTFGSGTRLTVV.

This clone came up a few times. The chain joins TRBV27 to TRBJ1-3, with D unresolved. From germline, CDR1 is MNHEY and CDR2 SMNVEV (reference sequence). This CDR3 is built from 15 residues. V was pared by 2 bases and J by 5 bases, with 13 bases between. CDR3 sequence reads: CASSLREPKRNTIYF. In DNA, the CDR3 is TGTGCCAGCAGTTTAAGGGAGCCAAAACGAAACACCATATATTTT.

This chain links TRBV14 with TRBJ2-3; 7 bases are shared with TRBD1. Germline V gives CDR1 SGHDN, CDR2 FVKESK. This CDR3 is built from 14 residues. The J segment lost 4 bases and the V segment lost 4 bases, leaving 5 bases of the junction unmatched. CDR3 amino acids: CASSPTGAADTQYF. The CDR3 nucleotides read TGTGCCAGCAGCCCAACAGGGGCCGCAGATACGCAGTATTTT.